Each of the 28 T cell receptor beta chains below was sequenced from the same sample in a study of tissue T cells after allogeneic stem cell transplantation. The assay was immunoSEQ multiplex PCR, and TCRdb's table has in-frame clones only and misses some. The table has about 48,000 clones, around 67% seen once. Input material: sorted cells pooled from one or two spleens. Every receptor here comes from a pool of C57BL/6 mice in good health.

On this clone: Genes and germline come from the mouse. The read is 1 residue too short to cover the CDR3 end, so that end is filled in from the germline J gene. The chain links TRBV16 to TRBJ1-1; a possible D gene is TRBD1 (6 bases). The V end lost 5 bases, the J end lost 0 bases, and 10 bases lay between the germline ends. From germline, CDR1 is SGHSA and CDR2 FRNQAP. This CDR3 has 14 amino acids. The CDR3 loop reads CASSQQGANTEVFF. CDR3 DNA (partial): TGTGCAAGCAGCCAACAGGGTGCAAACACAGAAGTCTTC.

Concerning this clone itself: Gene names are the mouse ones. From the germline J gene comes the end of the CDR3, since the read stops 1 residue before it. Other nucleotide sequences from this sample produce the same CDR3. The V call is TRBV3, the J call TRBJ2-7, with D uncertain. The V gene's germline CDR1 is SNHLY and CDR2 FYNGKV (reference sequence). CDR3 length: 12 amino acids. V was pared by 1 base and J by 4 bases, with 5 bases between. The CDR3 sequence is CASSLVGYEQYF. CDR3 DNA (partial): TGTGCCAGCAGCTTAGTTGGGTATGAACAGTAC. Full variable domain (missing parts from reference TRBV3 and TRBJ2-7): GPKVLQIPSHQIIDMGQMVTLNCDPVSNHLYFYWYKQILGQQMEFLVNFYNGKVMEKSKLFKDQFSVERPDGSYFTLKIQPTALEDSAVYFCASSLVGYEQYFGPGTRLTVL.

With regard to this clone: Gene names follow the mouse nomenclature. Coverage ceases 1 residue before the CDR3 finishes, and the germline J gene fills in the end. V and J are TRBV24 and TRBJ1-1; D uncertain. Between the trimmed V and J ends, which lost 0 bases and 0 bases, there was a span of 8 bases. Germline loops: CDR1 KGHTA, CDR2 FRNEEI. This CDR3 contains 15 residues. CDR3 sequence reads: CASSLYIWTNTEVFF. The sequenced CDR3 bases are TGTGCCAGCAGTCTGTATATCTGGACAAACACAGAAGTCTTC.

This clone was found a few times. The gene names given are mouse names. The read is 1 residue too short to cover the CDR3 end, so that end is filled in from the germline J gene. This chain uses TRBV17 with TRBJ2-7, with D unresolved. V lost 0 bases, J lost 7 bases, and 7 bases lay in between. This CDR3 comprises 12 residues. Germline V CDR1 and CDR2: MNHDT, YYDKIL. CDR3 loop: CASSRDGREQYF. The CDR3 bases that were read are TGTGCTAGCAGTAGAGATGGAAGGGAACAGTAC.

Concerning this clone: Mouse gene names and germline throughout. The read ends 1 residue shy of where the CDR3 ends; the end is completed using the germline J gene. V and J are TRBV12-1 and TRBJ2-1; no clear D. The CDR3 runs to 14 residues. V dropped 4 bases and J dropped 0 bases, with 9 bases sitting between them. Germline V CDR1 and CDR2: SGHSN, HYEKVE. The chain's CDR3 is CASSPGSNYAEQFF. CDR3 bases read: TGTGCCAGCTCCCCCGGGTCTAACTATGCTGAGCAGTTC. The variable domain in full, completed from reference TRBV12-1 and TRBJ2-1, reads DSGVVQSPRHIIKEKGGRSVLTCIPISGHSNVVWYQQTLGKELKFLIQHYEKVERDKGFLPSRFSVQQFDDYHSEMNMSALELEDSAMYFCASSPGSNYAEQFFGPGTRLTVL.

For this clone: Germline and genes: mouse. The read ends 1 residue shy of where the CDR3 ends; the end is completed using the germline J gene. The J gene is TRBJ1-3, the V gene TRBV24; D gene unclear. The V gene lost 3 bases and the J gene lost 0 bases, with 6 bases spanning the gap. Per the germline V gene, CDR1 is KGHTA and CDR2 is FRNEEI. This CDR3 spans 14 amino acids. CDR3 DNA, as far as it was read: TGTGCCAGCAGTCTCCGGGATTCTGGAAATACGCTCTAT. It is translated as CASSLRDSGNTLY. The CDR3 reads in full as CASSLRDSGNTLYF.

On this clone itself: Here the gene names and germline are mouse. CDR3 region: CAWREEETLYF. The sequenced part of the CDR3 DNA is TGTGCCTGGAGAGAGGAAGAAACGCTGTAT. This sequence joins TRBV31 and TRBJ2-3, with no clear D. The read falls 1 residue short of the CDR3 end, and the missing part is taken from the germline J gene. CDR3 length: 11 amino acids. Germline CDR1 GKSSPN, CDR2 SITVG. V lost 3 bases, J lost 5 bases, and 6 bases lay in between.

Regarding this clone: Genes here carry mouse names. The CDR3 is cut off 1 residue early in the read; its end comes from the germline J gene. The chain couples TRBV12-2 to TRBJ1-1; D uncertain. The CDR3 sequence is 13 residues long. The V end was cut by 0 bases, the J end by 3 bases, with 7 bases between. Germline V gives CDR1 SGHLS, CDR2 HYDKME. The CDR3 region is CASSLGRDTEVFF. CDR3 bases read: TGTGCCAGCTCTCTCGGGAGGGACACAGAAGTCTTC.

For this clone: Gene names refer to mouse genes. Sequencing ends 1 residue short of the CDR3 end; the germline J gene provides the rest. The V gene is TRBV4, the J gene TRBJ2-5; 12 nucleotides line up with TRBD2. The CDR3 is 17 residues long. The germline V gene has CDR1 LGHDT and CDR2 YNNKQL (reference sequence). With V trimmed by 5 bases and J by 2 bases, 8 bases remained unmatched. The CDR3 is CASSQATGGAGQDTQYF. The CDR3 bases that were read are TGTGCCAGCAGCCAAGCGACTGGGGGGGCGGGCCAAGACACCCAGTAC.

In this sample, this clone turned up a few times. Gene names refer to mouse genes. The CDR3 is cut off 1 residue early in the read; its end comes from the germline J gene. This sequence joins TRBV19 and TRBJ2-7; 9 nucleotides line up with TRBD1. CDR1 is FNHDT and CDR2 is SITEND in the germline V gene (reference sequence). J was trimmed by 7 bases and V by 6 bases; bases with no gene match: 5. The CDR3 has 12 residues. The covered CDR3 bases are TGTGCCAGCAAACAGGGGGCTGGGGAACAGTAC. This codes for CASKQGAGEQY. The entire CDR3 protein reads CASKQGAGEQYF.

Concerning this clone: The germline and genes are mouse ones. The missing CDR3 end, 1 residue past where the read stops, is filled in from the germline J gene. Other DNA sequences from this sample encode an identical CDR3 as well. The chain links TRBV12-1 to TRBJ2-4; possible D gene TRBD2, 5 bases. The V end was cut by 4 bases, the J end by 2 bases, with 12 bases between. This CDR3 contains 14 residues. CDR1 SGHSN and CDR2 HYEKVE come from the germline V gene. The sequenced part of the CDR3 DNA is TGTGCCAGCTCCCCCATGGGGTTTCAAAACACCTTGTAC. Translation gives CASSPMGFQNTLY. The full CDR3 protein reads CASSPMGFQNTLYF. Variable domain in full (rest from reference TRBV12-1 and TRBJ2-4): DSGVVQSPRHIIKEKGGRSVLTCIPISGHSNVVWYQQTLGKELKFLIQHYEKVERDKGFLPSRFSVQQFDDYHSEMNMSALELEDSAMYFCASSPMGFQNTLYFGAGTRLSVL.

A remark on this clone: The listed genes are named as in mouse. The read ends 1 residue early relative to the CDR3; the germline J gene fills the gap. The chain carries TRBV5 and TRBJ2-5; 7 nucleotides agree with TRBD2. V shed 4 bases, J shed 0 bases, and the junction held 4 bases outside the gene matches. The germline V gene has CDR1 LGHNA and CDR2 YNLKQL (reference sequence). The CDR3 runs 15 residues. This CDR3 is CASSPDWVNQDTQYF. The DNA read from the CDR3 is TGTGCCAGCAGCCCCGACTGGGTTAACCAAGACACCCAGTAC.

With respect to this clone: Gene names are mouse gene names. The read comes to an end 1 residue before the CDR3 does, leaving the germline J gene to fill in the end. The chain links TRBV16 to TRBJ1-1; no clear D gene. With 4 bases removed from V and 0 bases from J, the gap between germline ends came to 6 bases. The germline CDR1 and CDR2 sequences are SGHSA and FRNQAP. There are 13 residues in the CDR3. CDR3 bases read: TGTGCAAGCAGCTCGTCAACAAACACAGAAGTCTTC. Translating gives CASSSSTNTEVF. The CDR3 in its entirety is CASSSSTNTEVFF.

To note about this clone: Germline and genes: mouse. The read comes to an end 1 residue before the CDR3 does, leaving the germline J gene to fill in the end. J is TRBJ2-4 and V is TRBV3; D perhaps matches TRBD1 (5 bases). Germline CDR1 is SNHLY and CDR2 is FYNGKV (reference sequence). V lost 1 base and J 2 bases, leaving 7 bases between the germline ends. The CDR3 contains 14 residues. This chain's CDR3 is CASSLEGNQNTLYF. The covered CDR3 bases are TGTGCCAGCAGCTTAGAGGGGAATCAAAACACCTTGTAC.

With respect to this clone: Genes here carry mouse names. The read ends 1 residue before the CDR3 terminus; that terminus is restored from the germline J gene. This chain uses TRBV13-1 with TRBJ2-1; 9 bases align to TRBD2. The CDR3 has 15 residues. The V gene end was trimmed by 2 bases and the J gene end by 1 base; junction bases not matched to a gene: 1. The V gene's germline CDR1 is NSHNY and CDR2 SYGAGN. The sequenced part of the CDR3 DNA is TGTGCCAGCAGTGAAACTGGGGGGAACTATGCTGAGCAGTTC. Translation: CASSETGGNYAEQF. The CDR3 in its entirety is CASSETGGNYAEQFF.

As regards this clone: All gene names here are mouse names. With the read ending 1 residue before the CDR3 end, the germline J gene is used to fill in that end. V gene TRBV13-2 combines with J gene TRBJ2-4; 10 positions match TRBD2. V trimming: 0 bases; J trimming: 0 bases; junction bases outside the gene matches: 4. CDR1 is NNHNN and CDR2 is SYGAGS in the germline V gene (reference sequence). The CDR3 is made up of 17 amino acids. CDR3 sequence: CASGDAPGGASQNTLYF. Partial CDR3 DNA: TGTGCCAGCGGTGATGCGCCTGGGGGGGCTAGTCAAAACACCTTGTAC.

A note on this clone: Here the gene names and germline are mouse. The CDR3 end is not reached by the read, which stops 1 residue before it; the germline J gene fills it in. The rearrangement uses TRBV5 and TRBJ1-3; TRBD1 agrees at 11 bases. The CDR3 loop spans 17 amino acids. CDR1 is LGHNA, CDR2 YNLKQL, per germline (reference sequence). V lost 0 bases and J lost 2; bases outside the gene matches: 3. CDR3 loop: CASSQEGGQGAGNTLYF. CDR3 DNA, as far as it was read: TGTGCCAGCAGCCAAGAGGGGGGACAGGGGGCTGGAAATACGCTCTAT.

On this clone: Mouse gene names and germline throughout. The CDR3 end falls 1 residue outside the read, so it is completed with the germline J gene. This sequence joins TRBV13-2 and TRBJ2-5; no clear D gene. This CDR3 is built from 13 residues. V lost 5 bases and J lost 4, with 11 bases in between. The germline gives CDR1 NNHNN, CDR2 SYGAGS (reference sequence). CDR3: CASGGRHKDTQYF. Incomplete CDR3 DNA: TGTGCCAGCGGGGGGAGACACAAAGACACCCAGTAC.

Regarding this clone: Germline and genes here are mouse. Read coverage stops 1 residue before the CDR3 terminus; the germline J gene supplies the remainder. This sequence joins TRBV13-2 and TRBJ1-1; D is possibly TRBD1 (6 bases). CDR1 is NNHNN, CDR2 SYGAGS, per germline (reference sequence). Trimming left V 3 bases short and J 0 bases short, with 6 bases between. This CDR3 contains 13 residues. The CDR3 protein is CASGGTANTEVFF. The sequenced CDR3 bases are TGTGCCAGCGGTGGGACAGCAAACACAGAAGTCTTC.

Remarks on this clone: Genes and germline are mouse. The read gets to within 1 residue of the CDR3 end, and the germline J gene fills in the rest. The chain carries TRBV16 and TRBJ2-3; 10 bases map to TRBD2. V was clipped by 5 bases and J by 2 bases; unmatched bases: 4. CDR1 is SGHSA and CDR2 is FRNQAP in the germline V gene. This CDR3 region has 15 residues. CDR3 sequence: CASSPGLGVAETLYF. Partial CDR3 DNA: TGTGCAAGCAGCCCAGGACTGGGGGTTGCAGAAACGCTGTAT.

About this clone: Gene and germline names: mouse. The sequenced CDR3 bases are TGCACCTGCAGTTCCCGGGACAGGGGTGACACAGAAGTCTTC. It is translated as CTCSSRDRGDTEVF. The entire CDR3 is CTCSSRDRGDTEVFF. The genes are TRBV1 and TRBJ1-1; 10 nucleotides line up with TRBD1. The CDR3 end falls 1 residue outside the read, so it is completed with the germline J gene. Germline values: CDR1 NSQYPW, CDR2 LRSPGD (reference sequence). V gave up 5 bases and J gave up 3 bases; unmatched junction bases: 6. The CDR3 has 15 amino acids. Full variable domain (missing parts from reference TRBV1 and TRBJ1-1): VTLLEQNPRWRLVPRGQAVNLRCILKNSQYPWMSWYQQDLQKQLQWLFTLRSPGDKEVKSLPGADYLATRVTDTELRLQVANMSQGRTLYCTCSSRDRGDTEVFFGKGTRLTVV.

Turning to this clone: The genes and germline here are from mouse. The sample contains more than one DNA sequence encoding this CDR3. This CDR3 reads CASSGGAYEQYF. The sequenced part of the CDR3 DNA is TGTGCCAGCAGTGGGGGGGCGTATGAACAGTAC. The V and J genes are TRBV13-1 and TRBJ2-7; maybe TRBD2 (7 bases). The read ends 1 residue early relative to the CDR3; the germline J gene fills the gap. Between the trimmed V and J ends, which lost 3 bases and 4 bases, there was a span of 8 bases. This CDR3 is 12 amino acids long. The germline V gene encodes CDR1 NSHNY and CDR2 SYGAGN.

In regard to this clone: Each gene name is a mouse one. The read stops 1 residue short of the end of the CDR3; the missing end is completed from the germline J gene. The rearrangement joins TRBV13-2 to TRBJ1-5; tentative D call: TRBD1 (5 bases). The CDR3 totals 12 residues. V dropped 3 bases and J dropped 5 bases, with 6 bases sitting between them. Per the germline V gene, CDR1 is NNHNN and CDR2 is SYGAGS (reference sequence). The covered CDR3 bases are TGTGCCAGCGGTGGCAGGGACCAGGCTCCGCTT. Translating gives CASGGRDQAPL. The complete CDR3 protein is CASGGRDQAPLF.

A note on this clone: Gene and germline names: mouse. The observed sequence ends 1 residue before the CDR3 terminus, with the missing tail filled in from the germline J gene. The chain links TRBV4 to TRBJ1-3; D not certain. The germline V gene encodes CDR1 LGHDT and CDR2 YNNKQL (reference sequence). V lost 4 bases to trimming and J lost 4 bases, with 8 bases between them. This CDR3 is 13 amino acids long. The CDR3 loop is CASSFEGGNTLYF. The part of the CDR3 DNA that was read is TGTGCCAGCAGCTTCGAAGGGGGAAATACGCTCTAT.

About this clone: Genes here carry mouse names. The read stops 1 residue short of the end of the CDR3; the missing end is completed from the germline J gene. The same CDR3 arises from other DNA sequences in this sample as well. V and J are TRBV16 and TRBJ2-2; D ambiguous. Germline CDR1 and CDR2: SGHSA and FRNQAP. The length of the CDR3 is 15 residues. Deletions cut 1 base from V and 0 bases from J, with 6 bases between. The CDR3 protein is CASSLVGANTGQLYF. CDR3 DNA, as far as it was read: TGTGCAAGCAGCTTAGTGGGTGCAAACACCGGGCAGCTCTAC.

This clone has more than one count but fewer than ten. Gene labels here are mouse ones. The read is 1 residue too short to cover the CDR3 end, so that end is filled in from the germline J gene. The chain uses TRBV2 and TRBJ2-7; 8 bases match TRBD2. After removal of 0 bases from V and 3 bases from J, the junction contained 4 bases not matched to a gene. The V gene's germline CDR1 is LGHNA and CDR2 YSYQKL. CDR3 length: 15 residues. The CDR3 DNA, read in part, is TGTGCCAGCAGCCAAGACTGGACTGGGTTCTATGAACAGTAC. It is translated as CASSQDWTGFYEQY. Given in full, the CDR3 is CASSQDWTGFYEQYF.

As for this clone: Gene names refer to mouse genes. The read terminates 1 residue before the CDR3 end, so the remaining end is supplied by the germline J gene. The V and J genes are TRBV14 and TRBJ1-4, with D possibly matching TRBD1 (6 bases). V was cut by 2 bases and J by 4 bases, with 9 bases left in between. Germline-derived CDR1 and CDR2 are SGHDT and FRDEAV. This CDR3 spans 14 amino acids. Incomplete CDR3 DNA: TGTGCCAGCAGTTTACGGACAGACAACGAAAGATTATTT. The encoded protein is CASSLRTDNERLF. The CDR3 reads in full as CASSLRTDNERLFF.

To note about this clone: Gene names follow the mouse nomenclature. The CDR3 end is not reached by the read, which stops 1 residue before it; the germline J gene fills it in. The rearrangement links TRBV5 to TRBJ1-5, with D uncertain. CDR1 is LGHNA, CDR2 YNLKQL, per germline (reference sequence). The length of the CDR3 is 15 residues. Trimming stripped 0 bases from V and 1 base from J, with 7 bases between. The sequenced part of the CDR3 DNA is TGTGCCAGCAGCCAAGAGGGAGGGAACAACCAGGCTCCGCTT. Protein: CASSQEGGNNQAPL. In full, the CDR3 reads CASSQEGGNNQAPLF.